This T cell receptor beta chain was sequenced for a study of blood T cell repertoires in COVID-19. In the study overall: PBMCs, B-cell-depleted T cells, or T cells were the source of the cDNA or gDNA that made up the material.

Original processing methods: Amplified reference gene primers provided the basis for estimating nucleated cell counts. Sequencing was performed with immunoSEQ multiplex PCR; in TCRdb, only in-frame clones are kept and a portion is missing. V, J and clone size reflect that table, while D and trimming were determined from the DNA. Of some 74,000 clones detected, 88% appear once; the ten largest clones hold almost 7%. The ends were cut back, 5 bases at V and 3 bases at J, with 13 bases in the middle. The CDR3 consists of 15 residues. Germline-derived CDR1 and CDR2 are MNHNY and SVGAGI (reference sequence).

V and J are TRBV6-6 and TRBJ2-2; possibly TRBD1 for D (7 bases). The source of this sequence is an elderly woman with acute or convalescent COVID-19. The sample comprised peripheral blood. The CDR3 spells CASSRGRGDTGELFF. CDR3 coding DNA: TGTGCCAGCAGTAGGGGCAGGGGGGACACCGGGGAGCTGTTTTTT.